The text below deals with one T cell receptor (beta chain). Antigen specificity is unknown. The source of the sample is a study of cytomegalovirus exposure and HLA in healthy donors. Regarding the study as a whole: The study had only CMV serostatus as immune exposure information.

These donors, healthy bone marrow donors, were studied. This PCR relied on a set of 60 Vbeta primers and 13 Jbeta primers. The assay was immunoSEQ multiplex PCR, and TCRdb's table has in-frame clones only and misses some. The repertoire holds 110,000 to 150,000 clones, with about 80% as singletons. V dropped 6 bases and J dropped 1; count of bases not matched to a gene: 8. Germline-derived CDR1 and CDR2 are SNHLY and FYNNEI. The CDR3 spans 17 residues. This receptor was identified in a woman between 25 and 40 years old in good health and CMV-seronegative. The chain uses TRBV2 and TRBJ2-3; 12 nucleotides agree with TRBD2. The sample taken for sequencing was PBMCs. The CDR3 protein is CASRNGLAGSRTDTQYF. CDR3 DNA sequence: TGTGCCAGCAGGAATGGACTAGCGGGGTCCCGCACAGATACGCAGTATTTT.